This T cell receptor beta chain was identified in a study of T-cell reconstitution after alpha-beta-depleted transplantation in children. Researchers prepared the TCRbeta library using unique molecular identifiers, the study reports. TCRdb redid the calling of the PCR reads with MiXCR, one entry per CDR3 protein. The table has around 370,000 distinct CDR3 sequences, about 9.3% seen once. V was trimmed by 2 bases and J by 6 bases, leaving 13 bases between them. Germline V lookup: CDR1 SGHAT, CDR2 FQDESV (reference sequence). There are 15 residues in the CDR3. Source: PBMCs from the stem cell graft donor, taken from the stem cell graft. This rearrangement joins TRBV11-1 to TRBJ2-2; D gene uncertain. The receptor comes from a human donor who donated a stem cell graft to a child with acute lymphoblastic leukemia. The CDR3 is CASSLRPVGAGELFF. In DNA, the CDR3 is TGTGCCAGCAGCTTAAGGCCCGTGGGTGCCGGGGAGCTGTTTTTT. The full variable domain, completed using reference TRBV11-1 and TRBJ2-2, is EAEVAQSPRYKITEKSQAVAFWCDPISGHATLYWYRQILGQGPELLVQFQDESVVDDSQLPKDRFSAERLKGVDSTLKIQPAELGDSAMYLCASSLRPVGAGELFFGEGSRLTVL.